These 9 T cell receptor beta chains were sequenced from one sample in a study of T cell responses to AZD1222 COVID-19 vaccine. Clones were sequenced by immunoSEQ multiplex PCR, and TCRdb holds only the in-frame ones, with some missing. The sample shows roughly 180,000 clones, around 90% of them seen only once. Sequenced here: peripheral blood, sampled on day 0 of AZD1222 vaccination. The origin of the receptors is an adult in good health.

V usage is TRBV24-1 and J usage is TRBJ2-3, with 8 bases fitting TRBD1. CDR3 length: 13 amino acids. The J segment lost 8 bases and the V segment lost 5 bases, leaving 5 bases of the junction unmatched. Germline V gene data show CDR1 as KGHDR and CDR2 as SFDVKD. The CDR3 region is CATSVRTGGTQYF. DNA for the CDR3: TGTGCCACCAGTGTCCGAACAGGGGGTACGCAGTATTTT.

The chain uses TRBV10-1 and TRBJ1-2; D gene ambiguous. V was shortened by 8 bases and J by 5 bases, with 24 bases between the two germline ends. Germline-derived CDR1 and CDR2 are WNHNN and SYGVQD (reference sequence). The CDR3 is 16 amino acids. CDR3 DNA sequence: TGCGCCAGCCCCCACCGCGGGGTGGCCGTGTGGTATGGCTACACCTTC. It is translated as CASPHRGVAVWYGYTF.

The genes are TRBV2 and TRBJ1-2; D not resolved. Germline V CDR1 and CDR2: SNHLY, FYNNEI. This CDR3 is built from 11 residues. V was cut by 4 bases and J by 6 bases, with 6 bases left in between. CDR3 DNA: TGTGCCAGCAGTGTGAGGAATGGCTACACCTTC. Amino acid sequence: CASSVRNGYTF.

The V gene is TRBV30, the J gene TRBJ1-2, with a weak D call TRBD1 (5 bases). With 2 bases removed from V and 5 bases from J, the gap between germline ends came to 15 bases. The CDR3 covers 14 residues. Germline V gives CDR1 GTSNPN, CDR2 SVGIG (reference sequence). CDR3 loop: CAWSILRDGYGYTF. DNA of the CDR3: TGTGCCTGGAGTATTCTAAGGGACGGGTATGGCTACACCTTC.

The V call is TRBV5-6, the J call TRBJ2-7, with a weak D call TRBD2 (6 bases). CDR3 length equals 14 residues. Germline values: CDR1 SGHDT, CDR2 YYEEEE. V lost 2 bases and J 3 bases, leaving 12 bases between the germline ends. In nucleotides, the CDR3 is TGTGCCAGCAGCTTCCCGGGACTTGGCTACGAGCAGTACTTC. As protein: CASSFPGLGYEQYF.

This chain joins TRBV7-9 and TRBJ1-1, with D maybe TRBD1 (5 bases). The CDR3 spans 14 residues. Trimming removed 6 bases at V and 1 base at J, with 12 bases between. Germline CDR1 reads SEHNR; CDR2 reads FQNEAQ (reference sequence). The CDR3: CASRLFTGNTEAFF. CDR3 DNA: TGTGCCAGCAGGCTCTTCACAGGGAACACTGAAGCTTTCTTT.

As to this clone: Other nucleotide sequences from this sample produce the same CDR3. The chain links TRBV11-2 to TRBJ1-6; D uncertain. The V end was cut by 3 bases, the J end by 7 bases, with 4 bases between. This CDR3 spans 12 amino acids. Germline V gene lookup returns CDR1 SGHAT and CDR2 FQNNGV. CDR3 DNA: TGTGCCAGCAGCTTGCGGAATTCACCCCTCCACTTT. This gives the protein CASSLRNSPLHF.

The chain employs TRBV4-1 and TRBJ2-7, with D possibly matching TRBD1 (5 bases). Looked up from germline, CDR1 is MGHRA and CDR2 is YSYEKL. V was shortened by 0 bases and J by 2 bases, with 14 bases between the two germline ends. The CDR3 loop spans 16 amino acids. The CDR3 reads CASSQEDIQGPYEQYF. The CDR3 coding sequence is TGCGCCAGCAGCCAAGAGGATATCCAGGGCCCCTACGAGCAGTACTTC.

The chain joins TRBV19 to TRBJ2-7; 7 bases are a match to TRBD2. Germline V gene data show CDR1 as LNHDA and CDR2 as SQIVND (reference sequence). This CDR3 region has 15 residues. Trimming removed 7 bases from V and 1 base from J; junction bases left unmatched: 10. The CDR3 coding sequence is TGTGCCAGTACCGCCGGGGGGAGTTTATCCTACGAGCAGTACTTC. Translated, it gives CASTAGGSLSYEQYF.